These 7 T cell receptor beta chains were all obtained from the same sample, sequenced in a study of blood T cell repertoires in COVID-19. The repertoire was sequenced with immunoSEQ multiplex PCR; TCRdb's copy has only in-frame clones and lacks some. Among hundreds of thousands of clones, around 89% were seen once, and the ten largest hold 1.1%. Input material: PBMCs or T cells enriched from blood (not recorded which). These receptors came from a man in his thirties or forties who had recovered from COVID-19.

The CDR3 region is CASGYVISHSYNEQFF. The CDR3 nucleotides are TGTGCTAGTGGTTATGTGATTAGCCACTCCTACAATGAGCAGTTCTTC. This chain joins TRBV12-5 and TRBJ2-1; no reliable D call. Germline CDR1 reads LGHNT; CDR2 reads FRNRAP. V dropped 4 bases and J dropped 0 bases, with 13 bases sitting between them. The CDR3 is 16 amino acids.

This chain connects TRBV7-9 to TRBJ1-1; D uncertain. CDR1 is SEHNR and CDR2 is FQNEAQ in the germline V gene (reference sequence). Trimming took 3 bases from V and 8 from J, leaving 16 bases between them. This CDR3 is built from 14 residues. The CDR3 loop is CASSFLSDYSEAFF. The CDR3 bases are TGTGCCAGCAGCTTTCTGAGCGATTACTCAGAAGCTTTCTTT.

This clone was observed once. At one boundary the junction diverges from the germline segment, which might be a read error. This rearrangement joins TRBV4-2 to TRBJ1-1; 7 nucleotides agree with TRBD1. There are 16 residues in the CDR3. Germline V lookup: CDR1 LGHNA, CDR2 YNFKEQ. The DNA of the CDR3 is TGTGCCAGCAGCGTGGGGGACAGAAGGGTGAAAACTGAAGCTTTCTTT. Translation: CASSVGDRRVKTEAFF.

V gene TRBV11-1 combines with J gene TRBJ2-7; 10 positions match TRBD2. CDR3 length equals 13 residues. Trimming took 10 bases from V and 3 from J; bases not matched to a gene: 6. Germline CDR1 is SGHAT and CDR2 is FQDESV (reference sequence). As DNA, the CDR3 is TGTGCCACCGGGACTAGCGCCGTCTACGAGCAGTACTTC. It yields the protein CATGTSAVYEQYF.

J is TRBJ1-1 and V is TRBV12-3 or TRBV12-4, with D maybe TRBD1 (5 bases). Trimming pared 7 bases from V and 4 bases from J, leaving 13 bases between. The CDR3 length is 13 residues. The CDR3 DNA sequence: TGTGCCAGCAAAAAACAGGAGGGCACTGAAGCTTTCTTT. It specifies CASKKQEGTEAFF.

J is TRBJ2-5 and V is TRBV28; 9 bases agree with TRBD1. CDR3 length equals 16 residues. The V gene end was trimmed by 3 bases and the J gene end by 7 bases; junction bases not matched to a gene: 12. Per germline, CDR1 MDHEN and CDR2 SYDVKM. CDR3 amino acids: CASSFIEDRGVGTQYF. The CDR3 region has the DNA TGTGCCAGCAGTTTTATTGAGGACAGGGGCGTCGGGACCCAGTACTTC.

This clone was counted once. The gene calls are TRBV30 and TRBJ2-7, with 8 bases lining up with TRBD2. Trimming at V came to 5 bases and at J to 2 bases, leaving 5 bases not matched to a gene. The CDR3 is 13 amino acids. Germline CDR1 is GTSNPN and CDR2 is SVGIG (reference sequence). CDR3 in DNA: TGTGCCTGGCAACTAGCGGCTACCTACGAGCAGTACTTC. Its translation: CAWQLAATYEQYF.